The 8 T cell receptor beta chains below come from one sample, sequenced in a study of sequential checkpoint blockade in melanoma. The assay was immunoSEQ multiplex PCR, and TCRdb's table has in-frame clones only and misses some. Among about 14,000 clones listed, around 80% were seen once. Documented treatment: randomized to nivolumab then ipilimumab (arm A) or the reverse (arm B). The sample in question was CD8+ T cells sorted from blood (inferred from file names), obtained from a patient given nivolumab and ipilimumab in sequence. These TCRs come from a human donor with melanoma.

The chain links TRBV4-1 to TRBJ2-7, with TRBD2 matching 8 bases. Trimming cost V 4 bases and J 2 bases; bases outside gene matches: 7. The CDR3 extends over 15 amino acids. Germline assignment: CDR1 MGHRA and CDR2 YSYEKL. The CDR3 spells CASSPMTSAPYEQYF. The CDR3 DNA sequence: TGCGCCAGCAGCCCCATGACTAGCGCGCCCTACGAGCAGTACTTC.

CDR3 loop: CASKTGGYITEAFF. CDR3 sequence (DNA): TGTGCCAGCAAAACAGGGGGCTATATCACTGAAGCTTTCTTT. The chain joins TRBV27 to TRBJ1-1; 9 bases are shared with TRBD1. Germline CDR1 MNHEY, CDR2 SMNVEV (reference sequence). The CDR3 consists of 14 residues. Trimming removed 7 bases from V and 4 bases from J; junction bases left unmatched: 7.

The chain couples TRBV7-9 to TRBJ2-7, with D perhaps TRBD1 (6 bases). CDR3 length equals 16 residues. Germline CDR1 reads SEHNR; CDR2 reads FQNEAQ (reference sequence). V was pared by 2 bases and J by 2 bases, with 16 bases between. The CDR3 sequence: CASSLRGRNRAYEQYF. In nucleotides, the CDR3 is TGTGCCAGCAGCTTAAGGGGTAGGAACAGGGCCTACGAGCAGTACTTC.

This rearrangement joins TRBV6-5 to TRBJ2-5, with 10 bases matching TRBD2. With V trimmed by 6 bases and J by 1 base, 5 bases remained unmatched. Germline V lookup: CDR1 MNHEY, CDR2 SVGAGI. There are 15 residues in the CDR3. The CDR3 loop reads CASSFLAGAQETQYF. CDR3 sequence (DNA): TGTGCCAGCAGCTTTCTAGCGGGAGCCCAAGAGACCCAGTACTTC.

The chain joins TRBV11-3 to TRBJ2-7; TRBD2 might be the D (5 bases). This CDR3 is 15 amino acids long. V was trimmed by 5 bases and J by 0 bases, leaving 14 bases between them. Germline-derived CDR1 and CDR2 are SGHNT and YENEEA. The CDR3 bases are TGTGCCAGCAGCGCGAGCGGTGGCCCCTCCTACGAGCAGTACTTC. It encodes CASSASGGPSYEQYF. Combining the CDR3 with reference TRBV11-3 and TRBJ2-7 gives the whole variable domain EAGVVQSPRYKIIEKKQPVAFWCNPISGHNTLYWYLQNLGQGPELLIRYENEEAVDDSQLPKDRFSAERLKGVDSTLKIQPAELGDSAVYLCASSASGGPSYEQYFGPGTRLTVT.

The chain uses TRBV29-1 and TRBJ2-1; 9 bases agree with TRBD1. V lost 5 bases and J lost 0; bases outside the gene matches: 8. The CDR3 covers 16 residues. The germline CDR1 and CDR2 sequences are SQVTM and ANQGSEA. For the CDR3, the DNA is TGCAGCGTTCCAGACCTACAGGGGGCCTCCTACAATGAGCAGTTCTTC. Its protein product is CSVPDLQGASYNEQFF.

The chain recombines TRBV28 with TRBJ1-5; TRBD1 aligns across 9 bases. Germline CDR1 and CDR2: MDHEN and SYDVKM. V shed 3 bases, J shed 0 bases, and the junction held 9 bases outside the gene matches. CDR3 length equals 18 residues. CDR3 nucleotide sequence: TGTGCCAGCAGTTTGCCTGGACAGGGGCCATATAGCAATCAGCCCCAGCATTTT. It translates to CASSLPGQGPYSNQPQHF.

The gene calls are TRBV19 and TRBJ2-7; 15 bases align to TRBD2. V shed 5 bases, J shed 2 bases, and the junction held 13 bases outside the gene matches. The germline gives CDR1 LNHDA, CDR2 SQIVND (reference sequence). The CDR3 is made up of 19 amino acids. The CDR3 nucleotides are TGTGCCAGTAGTCCTGGGACTAGCGGGAGGTCTAACTCGGCCTACGAGCAGTACTTC. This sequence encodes CASSPGTSGRSNSAYEQYF.